One and the same sample provided the 9 T cell receptor beta chains below, sequenced in a study of cytomegalovirus exposure and HLA in healthy donors. The primer mix had 60 Vbeta and 13 Jbeta primers. Some clones are missing from TCRdb's copy, which holds only in-frame ones; the method was immunoSEQ multiplex PCR. The sample has under 95,000 clones; 80% are singletons. Sequencing was done on a sample of PBMCs. The receptors originated from a male donor in good health and CMV-seronegative.

This clone showed up just once. Other nucleotide sequences in the sample specify the same CDR3. The genes are TRBV7-2 and TRBJ1-5; tentative D call: TRBD1 (5 bases). From germline, CDR1 is SGHTA and CDR2 FQGNSA. The CDR3 has 13 amino acids. V was clipped by 4 bases and J by 5 bases, with 9 bases between them. In DNA, the CDR3 is TGTGCCAGCAGCTCCGAGACAGATCAGCCCCAGCATTTT. Its protein is CASSSETDQPQHF. The complete variable domain, with remaining parts taken from reference TRBV7-2 and TRBJ1-5, reads GAGVSQSPSNKVTEKGKDVELRCDPISGHTALYWYRQSLGQGLEFLIYFQGNSAPDKSGLPSDRFSAERTGGSVSTLTIQRTQQEDSAVYLCASSSETDQPQHFGDGTRLSIL.

This sequence joins TRBV29-1 and TRBJ2-5; D perhaps matches TRBD1 (5 bases). The J call may be incorrect, as the DNA end agrees better with TRBJ2-7. From germline, CDR1 is SQVTM and CDR2 ANQGSEA. This CDR3 contains 13 residues. The CDR3 reads CSVEATAGYEQYF. The CDR3 DNA reads as TGCAGCGTTGAGGCGACAGCTGGCTACGAGCAGTACTTC.

J is TRBJ2-5 and V is TRBV5-1; 7 bases align to TRBD2. The CDR3 has 14 residues. The germline CDR1 and CDR2 sequences are SGHRS and YFSETQ. J lost 3 bases, V lost 6 bases, and 8 bases had no gene match. CDR3 protein: CASTGSGFKETQYF. CDR3 coding DNA: TGCGCCAGCACCGGTAGCGGGTTCAAAGAGACCCAGTACTTC.

This clone showed up just once. This chain connects TRBV2 to TRBJ2-6; a weak D match, TRBD1 (5 bases). Between the trimmed V and J ends, which lost 7 bases and 0 bases, there was a span of 22 bases. The CDR3 totals 19 residues. Germline V gives CDR1 SNHLY, CDR2 FYNNEI. CDR3 DNA sequence: TGTGCCAGCAAGGGGCAGTACCGTATGGAAAGCTCTGGGGCCAACGTCCTGACTTTC. This codes for CASKGQYRMESSGANVLTF.

Concerning this clone itself: One end of the junction does not line up with germline, which may come from a read error. The chain has TRBV7-2 and TRBJ1-5; maybe TRBD1 (6 bases). The CDR3 has 16 residues. The germline V gene encodes CDR1 SGHTA and CDR2 FQGNSA. CDR3 in amino acids: CASSLRRGGSNQPQNF. Written as DNA, the CDR3 is TGTGCCAGCAGCTTAAGGCGGGGGGGCAGCAATCAGCCCCAGAATTTT. The full variable domain, rest sourced from reference TRBV7-2 and TRBJ1-5, is GAGVSQSPSNKVTEKGKDVELRCDPISGHTALYWYRQSLGQGLEFLIYFQGNSAPDKSGLPSDRFSAERTGGSVSTLTIQRTQQEDSAVYLCASSLRRGGSNQPQNFGDGTRLSIL.

This clone was seen a single time. The chain couples TRBV14 to TRBJ1-4; 8 positions agree with TRBD1. J gave up 5 bases and V 3 bases, and 8 bases lay outside the gene matches. CDR1 and CDR2 (germline): SGHDN, FVKESK. This CDR3 contains 16 residues. The CDR3 sequence is CASSHRRGHVNEKLFF. Here the CDR3 DNA reads TGTGCCAGCAGCCATCGCAGGGGGCACGTCAATGAAAAACTGTTTTTT.

V is TRBV9 and J is TRBJ2-3, with unresolved D. Trimming removed 4 bases from V and 1 base from J, with 10 bases in between. CDR1 is SGDLS and CDR2 is YYNGEE in the germline V gene. The CDR3 runs to 14 residues. The CDR3 coding sequence is TGTGCCAGCAGCCTTCGGGTCCGCACAGATACGCAGTATTTT. It is translated as CASSLRVRTDTQYF.

The chain couples TRBV28 to TRBJ2-1; 11 positions agree with TRBD2. In germline, CDR1 is MDHEN, CDR2 SYDVKM. The CDR3 totals 17 residues. The V and J ends lost 5 bases and 7 bases, in that order; junction bases with no gene match: 13. The CDR3 is CASSALAGARLGNEQFF. The DNA of the CDR3 is TGTGCCAGCAGTGCACTAGCGGGAGCTCGCCTGGGGAATGAGCAGTTCTTC.

The chain recombines TRBV4-2 with TRBJ2-5; 7 bases line up with TRBD2. CDR3 size: 12 residues. J lost 5 bases, V lost 6 bases, and 3 bases had no gene match. Germline CDR1 is LGHNA and CDR2 is YNFKEQ. The CDR3 DNA reads TGTGCCAGCAGAGGGGAGGGGGAGACCCAGTACTTC. Protein sequence: CASRGEGETQYF.